Here is one T cell receptor beta chain with its context. The sample originates from a study of blood T cell repertoires in COVID-19. Seattle enrolled patients during active infection and tracked them longitudinally. The CDR3 has 17 amino acids. Germline CDR1 and CDR2: SGHTA and FQGTGA. V was clipped by 2 bases and J by 0 bases; unmatched bases: 4. Produced via immunoSEQ multiplex PCR; TCRdb's table is partial and in-frame only. There are almost 350,000 clones in the sample; roughly 90% occur only once, and roughly 4% lies in the top ten. The V gene is TRBV7-3, the J gene TRBJ2-3; 11 nucleotides align to TRBD1. Source material: peripheral blood. The receptor comes from a woman aged 55-69 years with COVID-19, enrolled during active disease. DNA for the CDR3: TGTGCCAGCAGCTTATGGACAGGGGGCGGTAGCACAGATACGCAGTATTTT. Residues: CASSLWTGGGSTDTQYF.